The rows below give T cell receptor beta chains drawn from one sample of a study of cytomegalovirus exposure and HLA in healthy donors. Measured with immunoSEQ multiplex PCR; TCRdb has only the in-frame clones, and not every one. The sample carries 35,000 to 50,000 clones, roughly 93% recorded once. Sequences were obtained from PBMCs. The origin of the receptors is a woman under 30 in good health and CMV-seronegative. Both conserved end residues are trimmed from each CDR3.

>TRBV7-9|TRBJ2-1
ASSYASGNEQF
>TRBV5-4|TRBJ2-7
ASSLVGEDYEQY
>TRBV15|TRBJ1-2
ATSRDRDRANYGYT
>TRBV28|TRBJ1-1
ASSLPFGGGAF
>TRBV7-3|TRBJ1-6
ASSPRDGNLLH
>TRBV11-2|TRBJ1-6
ASSLQTGGNSPLH
>TRBV4-1|TRBJ2-5
ASSQDPGQETQY
>TRBV19|TRBJ1-6
ASSVQTGGYNSPLH
>TRBV2|TRBJ2-2
ASSGGTTTGELF
>TRBV6-1|TRBJ2-7
ATGFRTSNEQY
>TRBV11-2|TRBJ2-7
ASSFPGGTYEQY
>TRBV9|TRBJ2-7
ASSGGGLSSDEQC
>TRBV29-1|TRBJ1-2
SVEAYPPGYT
>TRBV4-1|TRBJ1-4
ASSQVSQGANEKLF
>TRBV30|TRBJ2-4
AGRGTYGAKNIQY
>TRBV6-5|TRBJ1-2
ASTHTQGARDGYT
>TRBV28|TRBJ2-2
ASSPGQGRSGELF
>TRBV27|TRBJ1-2
ASSPLSGGSYGYT
>TRBV5-3|TRBJ2-7
ARSLGRGFFYEQY
>TRBV7-3|TRBJ2-2
ASSQMGSSAGELF
>TRBV7-3|TRBJ2-1
ASSLSSGPKF
>TRBV29-1|TRBJ1-1
SVTRMEDTEAF
>TRBV18|TRBJ2-7
ASSPGLAEGYEQY
>TRBV5-6|TRBJ1-1
ASSLGLEMNTEAF
>TRBV7-9|TRBJ1-1
ASSQPQATEAF
>TRBV2|TRBJ2-6
ASSDPGYSSGANVLT
>TRBV19|TRBJ1-6
ASSPQKEGGSPLH
>TRBV28|TRBJ2-4
ASSLQTSGGRQY
>TRBV5-1|TRBJ2-7
ASSFGQGSYYEQY
>TRBV5-1|TRBJ1-1
ASSPRDSNTEAF
>TRBV4-1|TRBJ2-7
ASSLSGENEQY
>TRBV5-4|TRBJ2-1
ASSLAGTGRTNEQF
>TRBV20-1|TRBJ2-2
SARVTGELF
>TRBV2|TRBJ2-5
ASSEALGEVGETQY
>TRBV28|TRBJ1-6
ASSPGQGLPPLH
>TRBV5-1|TRBJ2-7
ASSRGTSGSYEQY
>TRBV7-8|TRBJ1-2
ASSSAGQWRGYDGYT
>TRBV6-4|TRBJ1-5
ASSLQGGSNQPQH
>TRBV10-3|TRBJ2-3
AISGKSGATDTQY
>TRBV5-5|TRBJ1-2
ASSSRGPYGYT
>TRBV28|TRBJ2-7
ASSSDWRYEQY
>TRBV11-2|TRBJ2-3
ASSRTAGTDTQY
>TRBV28|TRBJ2-6
ASATGVLSGANVLT
>TRBV18|TRBJ2-7
ASSPASGGPAYEQY
>TRBV10-3|TRBJ2-2
AISASSGMSNTGELF
>TRBV5-6|TRBJ2-3
ASSTGAGATDTQY
>TRBV7-2|TRBJ2-1
ASSTPGRAGRGNEQF
>TRBV5-6|TRBJ1-5
ASSLRGQEVDQPQH
>TRBV28|-
ASSLRVGKGLGEQY
>TRBV18|TRBJ2-3
ASSPLKAQGDTQY
>TRBV5-1|TRBJ1-3
ASSLGPNSGNTIY
>TRBV5-4|TRBJ2-2
ASSGHWTGGTNTGELF
>TRBV9|TRBJ1-1
ASSEGGIRTEAF
>TRBV21-1|TRBJ1-1
ASSMPTGRTEAF
>TRBV5-1|TRBJ1-1
ASSETRGTEAF
>TRBV5-1|TRBJ1-4
ASSQTPGVYTNEKLF
>TRBV2|TRBJ2-1
ASSETSGGGLGEQF
>TRBV18|TRBJ1-5
ASSLNNQPQH
>TRBV19|TRBJ2-1
ASSTTRYNEQF